These 11 T cell receptor beta chains share one sample of origin, sequenced in a study of shared clonotypes between healthy human individuals. Method: immunoSEQ multiplex PCR; TCRdb's copy keeps in-frame clones and lacks some. Among under 600,000 clones listed, about 80% were seen once. Sequencing input: PBMCs. Receptors originate from a woman aged 40-49 years in good health. Some clones in this sample may be carry-over from other donors' samples.

The chain recombines TRBV5-4 with TRBJ1-2; D perhaps matches TRBD1 (5 bases). The V end lost 3 bases, the J end lost 8 bases, and 20 bases lay between the germline ends. The CDR3 has 15 amino acids. In germline, CDR1 is SGHNT, CDR2 YYREEE (reference sequence). In DNA form, the CDR3 reads TGTGCCAGCAGCTGGGGGATCGGGGGAGGTCAGGGCTACACCTTC. Protein product: CASSWGIGGGQGYTF.

This chain links TRBV2 with TRBJ2-5, with a possible D match to TRBD2 (6 bases). The last part of the DNA fits TRBJ2-7 better; the J call may be wrong. This CDR3 comprises 13 residues. Germline V gene sequence: CDR1 SNHLY, CDR2 FYNNEI. CDR3 loop: CASILAGSGEQYF. In DNA form, the CDR3 reads TGTGCCAGCATCTTGGCGGGGTCAGGCGAGCAGTACTTC.

This chain uses TRBV23-1 with TRBJ2-7; no reliable D call. TRBV23-1 is an ORF, and what it does is uncertain. The CDR3 loop spans 16 amino acids. Deletions cut 6 bases from V and 3 bases from J, with 21 bases between. The CDR3 nucleotides read TGCGCCAGCAGGTCCCCGACGGCACCTTCAATCTACGAGCAGTACTTC. Its translation is CASRSPTAPSIYEQYF.

This chain connects TRBV5-1 to TRBJ1-5; D unclear. V lost 4 bases and J lost 5, with 19 bases in between. Germline loops: CDR1 SGHRS, CDR2 YFSETQ. CDR3 length: 16 amino acids. The CDR3 reads CASSPEGPFSYQPQHF. The CDR3 region has the DNA TGCGCCAGCAGCCCTGAAGGGCCATTTTCATATCAGCCCCAGCATTTT.

V gene TRBV2 combines with J gene TRBJ1-5; the D gene is possibly TRBD1 (6 bases). The CDR3 is 14 residues long. The V gene's germline CDR1 is SNHLY and CDR2 FYNNEI. Trimming cost V 5 bases and J 3 bases, with 11 bases left between them. For the CDR3, the DNA is TGTGCCAGCAGTTACGACAGGCTCAATCAGCCCCAGCATTTT. Its translation is CASSYDRLNQPQHF.

This clone appeared once. The chain recombines TRBV2 with TRBJ2-7, with TRBD2 matching over 8 bases. V was clipped by 7 bases and J by 0 bases; unmatched bases: 8. The CDR3 length is 15 residues. Per germline, CDR1 SNHLY and CDR2 FYNNEI. CDR3 sequence (DNA): TGTGCCAGCATGGCGGGGCGGGAGGTCTCCTACGAGCAGTACTTC. Encoded protein: CASMAGREVSYEQYF.

As regards this clone: A read error may be the cause here, since a much bigger clone is one base away. As DNA, the CDR3 is TGTGCCTGGAGTGTGGGTTTAGGGGATCAGCCCCAGCATTTT. It specifies CAWSVGLGDQPQHF. The chain joins TRBV30 to TRBJ1-5, with D perhaps TRBD1 (5 bases). V was cut by 0 bases and J by 5 bases, with 11 bases left in between. Germline CDR1 and CDR2: GTSNPN and SVGIG (reference sequence). CDR3 length equals 14 residues.

The chain carries TRBV11-2 and TRBJ1-1; 7 bases map to TRBD1. Germline V gene lookup returns CDR1 SGHAT and CDR2 FQNNGV. The trim removed 0 bases at V and 8 bases at J, leaving 3 bases unmatched. This CDR3 contains 13 residues. The CDR3 nucleotides read TGTGCCAGCAGCTTAGATCGACAGGGAGAAGCTTTCTTT. This sequence encodes CASSLDRQGEAFF. Drawing the rest from reference TRBV11-2 and TRBJ1-1, the complete variable domain is EAGVAQSPRYKIIEKRQSVAFWCNPISGHATLYWYQQILGQGPKLLIQFQNNGVVDDSQLPKDRFSAERLKGVDSTLKIQPAKLEDSAVYLCASSLDRQGEAFFGQGTRLTVV.

This chain joins TRBV7-6 and TRBJ2-1; 15 nucleotides match TRBD2. The germline V gene has CDR1 SGHVS and CDR2 FNYEAQ. Losses at the gene ends were 2 bases for V and 4 bases for J; bases not matched to a gene: 6. The CDR3 has 18 amino acids. CDR3 loop: CASSLFGTSGGNYNEQFF. Written as DNA, the CDR3 is TGTGCCAGCAGCTTATTCGGGACTAGCGGGGGGAATTACAATGAGCAGTTCTTC.

This sequence joins TRBV7-9 and TRBJ1-1, with a tentative D call TRBD1 (6 bases). V was trimmed by 1 base and J by 1 base, leaving 10 bases between them. Germline-derived CDR1 and CDR2 are SEHNR and FQNEAQ (reference sequence). This CDR3 comprises 15 residues. The CDR3 DNA reads as TGTGCCAGCAGCTTAGGGGCGGGGGCGAACACTGAAGCTTTCTTT. As protein: CASSLGAGANTEAFF.

The chain couples TRBV5-4 to TRBJ2-3; D unclear. The CDR3 is 13 amino acids. The germline V gene encodes CDR1 SGHNT and CDR2 YYREEE (reference sequence). Trimming took off 1 base at V and 6 bases at J, with 9 bases between the two ends. This chain's CDR3 is CASSLTKTDTQYF. The CDR3 DNA is TGTGCCAGCAGCTTGACTAAGACGGATACGCAGTATTTT.